The rows below give T cell receptor beta chains drawn from one sample of a study of cytomegalovirus exposure and HLA in healthy donors. The protocol was immunoSEQ multiplex PCR, while the TCRdb copy is restricted to in-frame clones and leaves out a portion. The sample lists around 300,000 clones; roughly 81% were seen once. The source material was PBMCs. These receptors all stem from a woman aged 35 to 49 in good health and CMV-seropositive. CDR3s include the opening cysteine and the closing phenylalanine or tryptophan. The D gene is left open where the match is weak. Size is omitted from some rows. Given values are once, few, many or a class for expanded clones.

d_call: TRBD2; j_call: TRBJ2-1; v_call: TRBV9; clone_size: NA; cdr3_aa: CASGTSNNEQFF; cdr3_nt: TGTGCCAGCGGGACTAGCAATAATGAGCAGTTCTTC
d_call: NA; j_call: TRBJ2-1; v_call: TRBV7-9; clone_size: once; cdr3_aa: CASSSTSGGEQFF; cdr3_nt: TGTGCCAGCAGCTCAACATCCGGCGGTGAGCAGTTCTTC
d_call: NA; j_call: TRBJ2-4; v_call: TRBV11-3; clone_size: NA; cdr3_aa: CASSPGGGRYKDLAKNIQYF; cdr3_nt: TGTGCCAGCAGCCCAGGGGGAGGTAGATATAAGGATTTAGCCAAAAACATTCAGTACTTC
d_call: TRBD2; j_call: TRBJ2-2; v_call: TRBV5-1; clone_size: NA; cdr3_aa: CASSLTSENTGELFF; cdr3_nt: TGCGCCAGCAGCCTGACTAGCGAAAACACCGGGGAGCTGTTTTTT
d_call: NA; j_call: TRBJ2-4; v_call: TRBV5-4; clone_size: NA; cdr3_aa: CASSSNGPDWYF; cdr3_nt: TGTGCCAGCAGCTCTAATGGGCCAGATTGGTACTTC
d_call: TRBD1; j_call: TRBJ1-3; v_call: TRBV9; clone_size: NA; cdr3_aa: CASSVEGGQGNTIYF; cdr3_nt: TGTGCCAGCAGCGTAGAGGGGGGACAGGGAAACACCATATATTTT
d_call: TRBD1; j_call: TRBJ1-2; v_call: TRBV19; clone_size: NA; cdr3_aa: CASSGDRVPYGYTF; cdr3_nt: TGTGCCAGTAGTGGGGACAGGGTCCCATATGGCTACACCTTC
d_call: TRBD2; j_call: TRBJ2-5; v_call: TRBV14; clone_size: NA; cdr3_aa: CASSQDQLAGVETQYF; cdr3_nt: TGTGCCAGCAGCCAAGATCAACTAGCGGGAGTGGAGACCCAGTACTTC
d_call: NA; j_call: TRBJ1-1; v_call: TRBV9; clone_size: NA; cdr3_aa: CASSVDPVQENTEAFF; cdr3_nt: TGTGCCAGCAGCGTAGACCCGGTACAGGAGAACACTGAAGCTTTCTTT
d_call: NA; j_call: TRBJ2-1; v_call: TRBV4-1; clone_size: NA; cdr3_aa: CASSQGFANNEQFF; cdr3_nt: TGCGCCAGCAGCCAAGGGTTTGCGAACAATGAGCAGTTCTTC
d_call: TRBD1; j_call: TRBJ1-2; v_call: TRBV29-1; clone_size: NA; cdr3_aa: CSVKRQGAGGYTF; cdr3_nt: TGCAGCGTCAAGAGACAGGGGGCGGGTGGCTACACCTTC
d_call: NA; j_call: TRBJ2-7; v_call: TRBV2; clone_size: NA; cdr3_aa: CASSRQASAYEQYF; cdr3_nt: TGTGCCAGCAGTAGACAGGCATCGGCCTACGAGCAGTACTTC
d_call: TRBD1; j_call: TRBJ1-1; v_call: TRBV19; clone_size: NA; cdr3_aa: CASSVDRGRVEAFF; cdr3_nt: TGTGCCAGTAGTGTCGACAGGGGTCGGGTTGAAGCTTTCTTT
d_call: NA; j_call: TRBJ2-7; v_call: TRBV14; clone_size: NA; cdr3_aa: CASSQQRGLGDSYEQYF; cdr3_nt: TGTGCCAGCAGCCAACAACGGGGGTTGGGGGACTCCTACGAGCAGTACTTC
d_call: NA; j_call: TRBJ2-3; v_call: TRBV7-7; clone_size: NA; cdr3_aa: CASSPVQGTDTQYF; cdr3_nt: TGTGCTAGCAGCCCCGTGCAGGGGACAGATACGCAGTATTTT
d_call: TRBD2; j_call: TRBJ2-6; v_call: TRBV5-1; clone_size: NA; cdr3_aa: CASSPPGTSGASGANVLTF; cdr3_nt: TGCGCCAGCAGCCCCCCGGGGACTAGCGGGGCCTCTGGGGCCAACGTCCTGACTTTC